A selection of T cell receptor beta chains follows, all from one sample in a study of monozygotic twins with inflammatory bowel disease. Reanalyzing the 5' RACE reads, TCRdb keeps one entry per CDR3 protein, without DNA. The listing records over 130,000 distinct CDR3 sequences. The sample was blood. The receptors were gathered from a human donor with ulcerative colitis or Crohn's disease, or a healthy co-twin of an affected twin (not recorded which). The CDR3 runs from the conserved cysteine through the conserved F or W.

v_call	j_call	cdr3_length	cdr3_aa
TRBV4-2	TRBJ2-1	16	CASSLAPGLAGGQQFF
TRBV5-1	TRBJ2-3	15	CASSPRGLLTDTQYF
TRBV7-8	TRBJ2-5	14	CASSARGSWETQYF
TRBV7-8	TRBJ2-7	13	CASSWTTTYEQYF
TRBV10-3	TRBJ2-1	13	CAISSVLQNEQFF
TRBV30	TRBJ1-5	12	CAWSVLGGTQHF
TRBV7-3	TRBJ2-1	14	CASSFRASYNEQFF
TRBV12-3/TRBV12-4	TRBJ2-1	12	CASSLFGNEQFF
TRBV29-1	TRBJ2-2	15	CSVNVLTSNTGELFF
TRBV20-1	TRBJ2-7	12	CSAGDRGRGQYF
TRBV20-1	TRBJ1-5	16	CSAGQDRGFSNQPQHF
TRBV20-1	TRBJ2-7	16	CSAKPSSTSGSYEQYF
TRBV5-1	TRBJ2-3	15	CASSLEQGSTDTQYF
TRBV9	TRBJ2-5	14	CASSPRTGFETQYF
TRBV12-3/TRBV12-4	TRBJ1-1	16	CASSLVGSGLGTEAFF
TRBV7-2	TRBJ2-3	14	CASSPGGLLDTQYF
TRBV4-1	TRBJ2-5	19	CASSQDRERSGGFQETQYF
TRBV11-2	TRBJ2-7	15	CASSFGPTGTYEQYF
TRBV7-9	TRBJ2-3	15	CASSPGLAGADTQYF
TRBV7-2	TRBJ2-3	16	CASSFPRDRTTDTQYF
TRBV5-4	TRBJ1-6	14	CASSPVRGDSPLHF
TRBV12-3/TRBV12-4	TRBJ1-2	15	CASSSLGPGGRGYTF
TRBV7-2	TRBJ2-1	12	CATSIGRGEQFF
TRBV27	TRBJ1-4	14	CASSSSTTNEKLFF
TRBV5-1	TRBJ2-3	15	CASSLVQGGTDTQYF
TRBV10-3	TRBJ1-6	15	CAISEGTGANSPLHF
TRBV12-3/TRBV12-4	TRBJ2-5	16	CASSLSRTGGEETQYF
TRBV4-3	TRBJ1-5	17	CASSHTRWTSSNQPQHF
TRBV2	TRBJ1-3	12	CASIRSGNTIYF
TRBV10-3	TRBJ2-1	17	CAISDLGTSGVYNEQFF
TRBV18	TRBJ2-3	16	CASSPTRGGPGDTQYF
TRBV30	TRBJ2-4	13	CASIRDRENIQYF
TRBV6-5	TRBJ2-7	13	CTSSYRAGYEQYF
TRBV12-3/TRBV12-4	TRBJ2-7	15	CASSHGQGAFYEQYF
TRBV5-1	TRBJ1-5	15	CASSLAAGSNQPQHF
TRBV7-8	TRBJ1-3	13	CASNPEGGNTIYF
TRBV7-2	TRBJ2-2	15	CASRPQGFRAGELFF
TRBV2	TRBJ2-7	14	CASRGTGAPGEQYF
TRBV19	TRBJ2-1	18	CASSTAWTGNDPANEQFF
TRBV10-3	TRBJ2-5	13	CASRTSGEETQYF
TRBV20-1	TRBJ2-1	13	CSASFLREDEQFF
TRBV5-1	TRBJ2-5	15	CASSLEGSSWETQYF
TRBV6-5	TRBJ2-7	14	CASSYRDSTYEQYF
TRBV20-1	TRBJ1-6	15	CSATPRTGADSPLHF
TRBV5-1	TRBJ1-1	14	CASSFGQGSAEAFF
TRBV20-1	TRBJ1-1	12	CSVKFPGQGSFF
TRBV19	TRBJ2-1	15	CASSIGTSGVNEQFF
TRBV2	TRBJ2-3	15	CASPDGRLATDTQYF
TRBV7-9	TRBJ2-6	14	CASSYGTGANVLTF
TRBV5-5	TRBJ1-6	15	CASSGPGQGDSPLHF
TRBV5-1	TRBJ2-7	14	CASGLQGSPYEQYF
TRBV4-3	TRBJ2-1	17	CASSQDLSGGAYNEQFF
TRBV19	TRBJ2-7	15	CASSINPAGSNEQYF
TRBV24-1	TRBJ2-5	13	CATSVTGSETQYF